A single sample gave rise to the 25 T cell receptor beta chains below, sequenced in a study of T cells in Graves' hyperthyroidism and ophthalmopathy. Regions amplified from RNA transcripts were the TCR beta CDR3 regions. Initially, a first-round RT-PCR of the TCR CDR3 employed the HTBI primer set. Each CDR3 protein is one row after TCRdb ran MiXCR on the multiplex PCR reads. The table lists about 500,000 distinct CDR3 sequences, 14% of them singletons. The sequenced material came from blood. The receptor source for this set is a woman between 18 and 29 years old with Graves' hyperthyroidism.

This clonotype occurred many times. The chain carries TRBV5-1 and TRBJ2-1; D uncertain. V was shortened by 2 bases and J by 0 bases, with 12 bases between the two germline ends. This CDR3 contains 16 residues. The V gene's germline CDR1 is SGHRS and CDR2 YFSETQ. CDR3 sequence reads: CASSFSFASSYNEQFF. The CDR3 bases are TGCGCCAGCAGCTTTTCGTTCGCGAGCTCCTACAATGAGCAGTTCTTC.

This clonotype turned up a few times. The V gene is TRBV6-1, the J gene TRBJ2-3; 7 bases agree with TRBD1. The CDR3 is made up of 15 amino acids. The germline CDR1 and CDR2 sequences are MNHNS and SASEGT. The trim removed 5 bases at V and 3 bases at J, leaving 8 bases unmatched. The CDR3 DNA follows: TGTGCCAGCAGTACGACAGGGTCGGGTACAGATACGCAGTATTTT. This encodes CASSTTGSGTDTQYF.

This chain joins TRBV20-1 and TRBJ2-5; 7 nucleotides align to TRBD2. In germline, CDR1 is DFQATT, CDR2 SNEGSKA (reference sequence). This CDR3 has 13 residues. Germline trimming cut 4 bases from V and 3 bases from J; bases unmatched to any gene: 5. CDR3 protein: CSATSTSEETQYF. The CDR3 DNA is TGCAGTGCTACCTCTACTAGCGAAGAGACCCAGTACTTC.

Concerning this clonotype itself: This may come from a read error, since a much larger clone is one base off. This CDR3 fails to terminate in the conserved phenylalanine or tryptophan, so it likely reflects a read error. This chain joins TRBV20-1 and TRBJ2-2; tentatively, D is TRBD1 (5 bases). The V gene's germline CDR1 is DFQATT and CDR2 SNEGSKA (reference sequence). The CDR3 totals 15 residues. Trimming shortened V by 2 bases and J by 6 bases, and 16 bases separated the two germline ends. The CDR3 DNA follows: TGCAGTGCTAGATCGTTAAGGGGCTCGGCCGGGGAGCTGTTTTCT. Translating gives CSARSLRGSAGELFS.

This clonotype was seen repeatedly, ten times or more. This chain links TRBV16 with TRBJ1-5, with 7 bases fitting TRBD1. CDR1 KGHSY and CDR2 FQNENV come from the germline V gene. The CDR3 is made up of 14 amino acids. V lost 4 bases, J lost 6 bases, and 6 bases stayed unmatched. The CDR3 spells CASSLQGEGQPQHF. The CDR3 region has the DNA TGTGCCAGCAGCCTCCAGGGGGAGGGTCAGCCCCAGCATTTT. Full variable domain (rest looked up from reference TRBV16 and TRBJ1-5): GEEVAQTPKHLVRGEGQKAKLYCAPIKGHSYVFWYQQVLKNEFKFLISFQNENVFDETGMPKERFSAKCLPNSPCSLEIQATKLEDSAVYFCASSLQGEGQPQHFGDGTRLSIL.

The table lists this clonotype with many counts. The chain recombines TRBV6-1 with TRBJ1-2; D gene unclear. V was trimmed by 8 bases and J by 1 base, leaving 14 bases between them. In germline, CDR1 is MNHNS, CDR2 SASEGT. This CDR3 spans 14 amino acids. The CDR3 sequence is CASFSLGVNYGYTF. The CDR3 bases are TGTGCCAGCTTCTCCCTTGGCGTTAACTATGGCTACACCTTC.

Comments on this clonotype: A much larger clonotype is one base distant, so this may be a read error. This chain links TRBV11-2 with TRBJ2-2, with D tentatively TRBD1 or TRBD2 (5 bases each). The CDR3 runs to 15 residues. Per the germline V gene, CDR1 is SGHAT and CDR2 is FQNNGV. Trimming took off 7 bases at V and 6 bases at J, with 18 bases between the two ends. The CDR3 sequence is CASTSRGVRPGELFF. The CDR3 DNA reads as TGTGCCAGCACGTCGAGAGGGGTGCGGCCCGGGGAGCTGTTTTTT.

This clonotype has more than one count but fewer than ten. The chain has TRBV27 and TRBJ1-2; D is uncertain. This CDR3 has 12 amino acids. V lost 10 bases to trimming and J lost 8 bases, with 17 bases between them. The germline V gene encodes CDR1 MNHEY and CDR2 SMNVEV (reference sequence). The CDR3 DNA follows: TGTGCCACCCTGACCGGAGGTTCCGGCTACACCTTC. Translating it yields CATLTGGSGYTF.

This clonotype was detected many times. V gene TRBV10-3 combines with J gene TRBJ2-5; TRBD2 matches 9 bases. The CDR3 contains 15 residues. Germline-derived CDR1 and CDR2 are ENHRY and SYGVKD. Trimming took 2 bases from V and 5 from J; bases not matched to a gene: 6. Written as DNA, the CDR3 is TGTGCCATCAGTGAGAGGCGGGAGGGCAGGGAGACCCAGTACTTC. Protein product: CAISERREGRETQYF.

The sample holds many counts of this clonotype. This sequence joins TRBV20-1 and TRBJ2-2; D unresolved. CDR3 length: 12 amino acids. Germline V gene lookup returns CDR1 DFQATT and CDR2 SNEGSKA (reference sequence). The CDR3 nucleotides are TGCAGCATACTGGGAACCACCGGGGAGCTGTTTTTT. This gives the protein CSILGTTGELFF.

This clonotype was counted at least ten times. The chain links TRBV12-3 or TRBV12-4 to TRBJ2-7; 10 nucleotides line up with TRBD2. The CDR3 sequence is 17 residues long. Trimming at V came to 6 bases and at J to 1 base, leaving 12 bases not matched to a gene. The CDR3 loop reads CASSHSQGTSASYEQYF. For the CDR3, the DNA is TGTGCCAGCAGCCATAGTCAGGGGACTAGCGCTTCCTACGAGCAGTACTTC.

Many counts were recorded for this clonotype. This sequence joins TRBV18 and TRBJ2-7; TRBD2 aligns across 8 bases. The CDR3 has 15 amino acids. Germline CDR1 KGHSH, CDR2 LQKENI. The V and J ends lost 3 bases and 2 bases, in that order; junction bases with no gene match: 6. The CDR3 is CASSPGAGGPYEQYF. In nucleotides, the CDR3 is TGTGCCAGCTCACCGGGCGCGGGAGGTCCCTACGAGCAGTACTTC.

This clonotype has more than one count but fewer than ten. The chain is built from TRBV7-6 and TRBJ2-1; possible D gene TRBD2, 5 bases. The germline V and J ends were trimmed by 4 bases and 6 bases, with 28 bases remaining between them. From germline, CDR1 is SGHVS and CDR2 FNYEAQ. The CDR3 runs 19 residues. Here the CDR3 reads CASSSHLIYIPTEANEQFF. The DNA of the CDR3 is TGTGCCAGCAGCTCCCATCTAATCTATATACCGACGGAGGCCAATGAGCAGTTCTTC.

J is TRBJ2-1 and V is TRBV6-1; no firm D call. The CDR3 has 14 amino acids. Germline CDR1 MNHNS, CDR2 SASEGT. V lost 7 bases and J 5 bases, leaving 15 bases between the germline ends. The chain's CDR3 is CASTYNSGHNEQFF. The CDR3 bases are TGTGCCAGCACCTACAACTCGGGTCACAATGAGCAGTTCTTC.

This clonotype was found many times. The CDR3 loop reads CASSPGTVTNYGYTF. The CDR3 nucleotides are TGTGCCAGCAGTCCAGGGACAGTCACCAACTATGGCTACACCTTC. This chain connects TRBV12-3 or TRBV12-4 to TRBJ1-2, with 7 bases aligning to TRBD1. The V segment lost 5 bases and the J segment 2 bases; nucleotides outside the gene matches: 8. This CDR3 region has 15 residues.

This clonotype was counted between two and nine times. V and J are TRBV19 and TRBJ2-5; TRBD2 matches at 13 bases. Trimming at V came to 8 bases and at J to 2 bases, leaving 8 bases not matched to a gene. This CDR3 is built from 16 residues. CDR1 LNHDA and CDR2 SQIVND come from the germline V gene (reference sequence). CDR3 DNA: TGTGCCAGTGCTTCTCCGGGACTAGCGGGACAAGAGACCCAGTACTTC. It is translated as CASASPGLAGQETQYF.

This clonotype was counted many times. In nucleotides, the CDR3 is TGTGCCAGCAGTGAAAGAGGGACGTCGTATGGCTACACCTTC. It is translated as CASSERGTSYGYTF. The genes are TRBV6-1 and TRBJ1-2; a possible D gene is TRBD1 (5 bases). V lost 2 bases to trimming and J lost 5 bases, with 12 bases between them. Germline-derived CDR1 and CDR2 are MNHNS and SASEGT. This CDR3 is built from 14 residues.

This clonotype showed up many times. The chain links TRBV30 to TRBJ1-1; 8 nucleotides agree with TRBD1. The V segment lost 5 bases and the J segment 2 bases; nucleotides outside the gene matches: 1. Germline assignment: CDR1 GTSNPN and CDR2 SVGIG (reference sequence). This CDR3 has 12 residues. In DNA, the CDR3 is TGTGCCTGGGGACAGGGCAACACTGAAGCTTTCTTT. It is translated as CAWGQGNTEAFF.

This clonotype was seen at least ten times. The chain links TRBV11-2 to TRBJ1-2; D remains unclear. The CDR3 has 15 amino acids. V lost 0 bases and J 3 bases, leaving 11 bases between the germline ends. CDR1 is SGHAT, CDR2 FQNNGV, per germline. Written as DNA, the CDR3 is TGTGCCAGCAGCTTAGAAGTTACGGACCACTATGGCTACACCTTC. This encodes CASSLEVTDHYGYTF. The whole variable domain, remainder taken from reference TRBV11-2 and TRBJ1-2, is EAGVAQSPRYKIIEKRQSVAFWCNPISGHATLYWYQQILGQGPKLLIQFQNNGVVDDSQLPKDRFSAERLKGVDSTLKIQPAKLEDSAVYLCASSLEVTDHYGYTFGSGTRLTVV.

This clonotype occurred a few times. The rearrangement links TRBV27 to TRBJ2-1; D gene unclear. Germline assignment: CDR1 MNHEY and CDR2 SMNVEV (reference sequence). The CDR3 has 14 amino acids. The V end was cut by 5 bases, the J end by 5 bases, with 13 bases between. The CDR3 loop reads CASSQWTAHNEQFF. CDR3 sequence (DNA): TGTGCCAGCAGTCAGTGGACGGCACACAATGAGCAGTTCTTC.

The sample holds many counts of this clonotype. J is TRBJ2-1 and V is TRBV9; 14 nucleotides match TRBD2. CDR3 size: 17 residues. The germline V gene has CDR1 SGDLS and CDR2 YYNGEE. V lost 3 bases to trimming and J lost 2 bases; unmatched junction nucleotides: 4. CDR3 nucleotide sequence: TGTGCCAGCAGCGCGCGACTAGCGGGAGGGCCCTACAATGAGCAGTTCTTC. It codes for CASSARLAGGPYNEQFF.

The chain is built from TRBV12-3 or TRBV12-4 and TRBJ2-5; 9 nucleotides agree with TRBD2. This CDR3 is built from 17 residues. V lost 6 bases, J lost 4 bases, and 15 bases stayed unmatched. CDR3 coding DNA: TGTGCCAGCAGCACAAGGGCCGCGGGGGGGGGTCGAGAGACCCAGTACTTC. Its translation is CASSTRAAGGGRETQYF.

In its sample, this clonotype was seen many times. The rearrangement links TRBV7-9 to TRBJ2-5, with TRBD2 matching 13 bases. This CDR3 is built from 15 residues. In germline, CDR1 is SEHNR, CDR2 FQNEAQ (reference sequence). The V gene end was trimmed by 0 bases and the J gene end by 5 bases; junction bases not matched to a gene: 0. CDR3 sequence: CASSLATSGRETQYF. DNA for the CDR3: TGTGCCAGCAGCTTAGCGACTAGCGGGAGGGAGACCCAGTACTTC.

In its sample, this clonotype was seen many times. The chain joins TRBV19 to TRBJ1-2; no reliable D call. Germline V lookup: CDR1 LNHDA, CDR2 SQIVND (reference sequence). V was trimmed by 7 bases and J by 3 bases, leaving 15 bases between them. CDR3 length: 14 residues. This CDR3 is CASNGEVKDYGYTF. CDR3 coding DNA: TGTGCCAGTAATGGGGAAGTAAAGGACTATGGCTACACCTTC.

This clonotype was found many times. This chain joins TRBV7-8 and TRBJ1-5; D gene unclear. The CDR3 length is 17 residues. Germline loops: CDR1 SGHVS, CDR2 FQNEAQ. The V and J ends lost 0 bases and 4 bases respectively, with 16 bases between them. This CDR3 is CASSLASDGLRNQPQHF. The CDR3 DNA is TGTGCCAGCAGCTTAGCCTCCGACGGGCTAAGGAATCAGCCCCAGCATTTT. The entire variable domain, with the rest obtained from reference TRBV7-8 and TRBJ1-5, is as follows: GAGVSQSPRYKVAKRGQDVALRCDPISGHVSLFWYQQALGQGPEFLTYFQNEAQLDKSGLPSDRFFAERPEGSVSTLKIQRTQQEDSAVYLCASSLASDGLRNQPQHFGDGTRLSIL.